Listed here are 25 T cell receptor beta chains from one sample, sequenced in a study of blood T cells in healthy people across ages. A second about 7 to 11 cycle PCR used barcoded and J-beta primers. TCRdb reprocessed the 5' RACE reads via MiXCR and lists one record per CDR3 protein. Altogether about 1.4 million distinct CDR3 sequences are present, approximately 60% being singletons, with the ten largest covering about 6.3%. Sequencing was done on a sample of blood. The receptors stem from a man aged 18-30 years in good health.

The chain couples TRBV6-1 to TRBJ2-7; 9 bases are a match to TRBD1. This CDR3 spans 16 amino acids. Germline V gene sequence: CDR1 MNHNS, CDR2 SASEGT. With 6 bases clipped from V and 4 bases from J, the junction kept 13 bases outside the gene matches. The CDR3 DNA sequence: TGTGCCAGCAGCCCCCTCGCGGGACAGGGCTTTTACGAGCAGTACTTC. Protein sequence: CASSPLAGQGFYEQYF.

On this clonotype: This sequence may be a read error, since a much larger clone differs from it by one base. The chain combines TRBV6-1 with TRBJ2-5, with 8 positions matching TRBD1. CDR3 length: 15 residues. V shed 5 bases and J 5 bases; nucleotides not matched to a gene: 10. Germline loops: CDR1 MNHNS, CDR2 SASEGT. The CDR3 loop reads CASSTRGPREETQYF. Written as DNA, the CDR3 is TGTGCCAGCAGTACCAGGGGGCCCCGGGAGGAGACCCAGTACTTC.

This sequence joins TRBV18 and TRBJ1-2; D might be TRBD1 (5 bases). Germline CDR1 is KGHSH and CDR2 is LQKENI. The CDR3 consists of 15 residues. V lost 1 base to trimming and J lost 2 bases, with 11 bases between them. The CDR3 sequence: CASSPLDSSNYGYTF. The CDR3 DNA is TGTGCCAGCTCACCACTTGACAGTTCCAACTATGGCTACACCTTC.

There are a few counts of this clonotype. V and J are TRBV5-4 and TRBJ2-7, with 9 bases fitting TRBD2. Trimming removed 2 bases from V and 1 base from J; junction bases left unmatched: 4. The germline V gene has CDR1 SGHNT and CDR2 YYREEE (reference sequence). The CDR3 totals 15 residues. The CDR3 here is CASSFKREASYEQYF. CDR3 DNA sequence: TGTGCCAGCAGCTTCAAGCGGGAGGCGTCCTACGAGCAGTACTTC.

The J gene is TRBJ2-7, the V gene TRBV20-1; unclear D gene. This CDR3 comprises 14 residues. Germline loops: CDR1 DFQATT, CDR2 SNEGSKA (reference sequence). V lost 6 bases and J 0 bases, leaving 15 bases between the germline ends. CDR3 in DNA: TGCAGTGCCCTTGCCGAGCGAATCTCCTACGAGCAGTACTTC. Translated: CSALAERISYEQYF.

In DNA, the CDR3 is TGTGCCACCAGCAGACTAGCGGCTGACCTTTACAATGAGCAGTTCTTC. As protein: CATSRLAADLYNEQFF. The V call is TRBV15, the J call TRBJ2-1; 7 nucleotides align to TRBD2. CDR3 length equals 16 residues. The V segment lost 2 bases and the J segment 4 bases; nucleotides outside the gene matches: 8. CDR1 is LNHNV, CDR2 YYDKDF, per germline (reference sequence).

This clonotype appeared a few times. DNA of the CDR3: TGTGCCAGCAGTCTCTTGGGTGCTGGTAGTCTCGATGAGCAGTTCTTC. Its translation is CASSLLGAGSLDEQFF. The V gene is TRBV6-5, the J gene TRBJ2-1; the D is unclear. Germline assignment: CDR1 MNHEY and CDR2 SVGAGI. This CDR3 has 16 amino acids. The V end lost 5 bases, the J end lost 8 bases, and 22 bases lay between the germline ends.

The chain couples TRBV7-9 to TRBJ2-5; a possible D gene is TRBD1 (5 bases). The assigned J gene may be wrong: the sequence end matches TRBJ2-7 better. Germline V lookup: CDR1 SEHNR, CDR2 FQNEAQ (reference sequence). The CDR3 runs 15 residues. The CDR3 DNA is TGTGCCAGCAGCTTAGTAGCTACAGGAAGGGGCGAGCAGTACTTC. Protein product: CASSLVATGRGEQYF.

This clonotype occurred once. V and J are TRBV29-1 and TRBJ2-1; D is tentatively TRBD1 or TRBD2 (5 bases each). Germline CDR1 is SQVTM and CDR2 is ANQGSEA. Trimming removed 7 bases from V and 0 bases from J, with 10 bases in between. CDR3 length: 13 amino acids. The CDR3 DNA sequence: TGCAGCGCGAAGGGGAGCTCCTACAATGAGCAGTTCTTC. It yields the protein CSAKGSSYNEQFF.

The CDR3 region is CASTPRLAGFTDTQYF. The CDR3 region has the DNA TGTGCCAGCACACCCCGACTAGCGGGATTCACAGATACGCAGTATTTT. The chain has TRBV7-9 and TRBJ2-3; TRBD2 matches at 11 bases. Trimming took 7 bases from V and 2 from J; bases not matched to a gene: 8. The germline V gene has CDR1 SEHNR and CDR2 FQNEAQ (reference sequence). This CDR3 has 16 residues.

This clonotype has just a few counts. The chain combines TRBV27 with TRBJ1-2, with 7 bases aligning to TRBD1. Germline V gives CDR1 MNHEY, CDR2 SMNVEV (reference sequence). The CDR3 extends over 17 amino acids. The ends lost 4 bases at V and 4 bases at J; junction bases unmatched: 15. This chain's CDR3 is CASSSQQRQGVSYGYTF. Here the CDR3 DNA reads TGTGCCAGCAGTTCTCAACAACGACAGGGTGTGTCCTATGGCTACACCTTC.

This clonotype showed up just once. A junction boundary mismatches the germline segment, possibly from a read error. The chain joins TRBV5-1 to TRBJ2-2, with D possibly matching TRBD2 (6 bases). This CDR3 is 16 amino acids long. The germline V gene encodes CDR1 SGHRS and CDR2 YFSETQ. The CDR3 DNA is TGCGCCAGCAGCGCGAATCTAGCGCGTGACACTGGGGAGCTGTTTTTT. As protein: CASSANLARDTGELFF.

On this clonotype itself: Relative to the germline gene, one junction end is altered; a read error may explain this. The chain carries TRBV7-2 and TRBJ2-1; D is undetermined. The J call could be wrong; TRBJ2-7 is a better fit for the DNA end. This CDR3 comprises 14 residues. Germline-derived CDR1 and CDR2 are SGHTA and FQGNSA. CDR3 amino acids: CASSLDFTVYKQYF. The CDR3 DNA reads TGTGCCAGCAGCTTAGATTTCACGGTCTACAAGCAGTACTTC.

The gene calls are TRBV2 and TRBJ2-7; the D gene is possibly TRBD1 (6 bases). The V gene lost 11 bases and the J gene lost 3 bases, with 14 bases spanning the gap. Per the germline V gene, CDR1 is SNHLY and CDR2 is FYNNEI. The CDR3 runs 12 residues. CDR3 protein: CAGGTGNYEQYF. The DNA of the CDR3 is TGTGCCGGGGGTACAGGGAACTACGAGCAGTACTTC.

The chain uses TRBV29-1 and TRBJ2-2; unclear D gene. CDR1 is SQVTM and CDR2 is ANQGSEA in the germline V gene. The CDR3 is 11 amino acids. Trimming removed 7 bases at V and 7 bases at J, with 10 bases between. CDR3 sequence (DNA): TGCAGCGCAGCCACCCACGGGGAGCTGTTTTTT. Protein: CSAATHGELFF.

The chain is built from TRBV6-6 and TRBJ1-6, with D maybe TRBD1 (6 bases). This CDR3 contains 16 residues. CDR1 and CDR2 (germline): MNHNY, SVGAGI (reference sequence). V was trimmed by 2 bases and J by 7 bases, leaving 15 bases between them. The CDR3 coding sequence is TGTGCCAGCAGTTACCTGTTCCGGACAGAGAATTCACCCCTCCACTTT. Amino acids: CASSYLFRTENSPLHF.

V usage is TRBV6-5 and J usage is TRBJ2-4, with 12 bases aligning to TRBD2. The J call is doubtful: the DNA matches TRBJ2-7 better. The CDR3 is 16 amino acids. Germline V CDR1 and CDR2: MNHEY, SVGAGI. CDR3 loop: CASSFHTSGGMNEQYF. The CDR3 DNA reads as TGTGCCAGCAGCTTCCATACTAGCGGGGGGATGAACGAGCAGTACTTC.

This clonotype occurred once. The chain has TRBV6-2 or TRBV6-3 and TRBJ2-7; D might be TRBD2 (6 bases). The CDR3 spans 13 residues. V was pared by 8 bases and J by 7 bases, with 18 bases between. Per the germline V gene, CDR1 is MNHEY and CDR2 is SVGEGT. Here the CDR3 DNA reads TGTGCCAGCGCCGCGGCCAGACTAGGTGAGCAGTACTTC. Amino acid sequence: CASAAARLGEQYF.

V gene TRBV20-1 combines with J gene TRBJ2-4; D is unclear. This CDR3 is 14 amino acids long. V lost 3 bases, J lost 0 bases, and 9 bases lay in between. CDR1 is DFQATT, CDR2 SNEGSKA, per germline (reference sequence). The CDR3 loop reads CSASRGAAKNIQYF. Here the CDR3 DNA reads TGCAGTGCTAGTAGAGGAGCAGCCAAAAACATTCAGTACTTC.

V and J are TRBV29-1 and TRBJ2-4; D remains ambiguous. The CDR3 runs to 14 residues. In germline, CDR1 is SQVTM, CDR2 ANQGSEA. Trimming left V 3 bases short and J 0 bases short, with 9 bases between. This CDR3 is CSVEVEVAKNIQYF. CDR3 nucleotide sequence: TGCAGCGTTGAGGTAGAAGTAGCCAAAAACATTCAGTACTTC.

CDR3 loop: CASSFRPRGSEQFF. CDR3 sequence (DNA): TGTGCCAGCAGTTTCCGCCCTCGAGGGAGTGAGCAGTTCTTC. The V gene is TRBV27, the J gene TRBJ2-1; TRBD2 might be the D (5 bases). The CDR3 runs 14 residues. CDR1 is MNHEY, CDR2 SMNVEV, per germline (reference sequence). V dropped 3 bases and J dropped 9 bases, with 15 bases sitting between them.

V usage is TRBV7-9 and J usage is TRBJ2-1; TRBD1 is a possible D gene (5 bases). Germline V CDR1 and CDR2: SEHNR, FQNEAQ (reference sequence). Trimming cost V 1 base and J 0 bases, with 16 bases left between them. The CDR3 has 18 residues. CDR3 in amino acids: CASSLGGRQLSSYNEQFF. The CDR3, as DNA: TGTGCCAGCAGCTTAGGCGGAAGACAGCTGAGCTCCTACAATGAGCAGTTCTTC.

CDR3 sequence reads: CASSYTGTRVSNEQFF. Written as DNA, the CDR3 is TGCGCCAGCAGCTATACCGGGACTAGGGTTAGCAATGAGCAGTTCTTC. The chain combines TRBV5-1 with TRBJ2-1; 8 positions agree with TRBD2. Germline CDR1 and CDR2: SGHRS and YFSETQ. The CDR3 has 16 residues. After removal of 3 bases from V and 6 bases from J, the junction contained 11 bases not matched to a gene. The variable domain in full, with the rest retrieved from reference TRBV5-1 and TRBJ2-1, is KAGVTQTPRYLIKTRGQQVTLSCSPISGHRSVSWYQQTPGQGLQFLFEYFSETQRNKGNFPGRFSGRQFSNSRSEMNVSTLELGDSALYLCASSYTGTRVSNEQFFGPGTRLTVL.

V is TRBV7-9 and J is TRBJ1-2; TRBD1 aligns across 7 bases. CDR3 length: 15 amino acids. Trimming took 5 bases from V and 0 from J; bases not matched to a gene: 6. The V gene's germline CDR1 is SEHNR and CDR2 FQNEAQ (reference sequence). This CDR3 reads CASSDRDRANYGYTF. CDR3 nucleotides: TGTGCCAGCAGCGATCGGGACAGAGCTAACTATGGCTACACCTTC.

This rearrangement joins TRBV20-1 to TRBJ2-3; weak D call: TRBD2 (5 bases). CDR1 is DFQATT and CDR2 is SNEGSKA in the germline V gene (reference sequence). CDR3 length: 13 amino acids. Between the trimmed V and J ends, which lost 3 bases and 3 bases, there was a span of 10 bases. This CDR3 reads CSASGRRTDTQYF. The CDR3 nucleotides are TGCAGTGCTAGTGGCCGGAGGACAGATACGCAGTATTTT.